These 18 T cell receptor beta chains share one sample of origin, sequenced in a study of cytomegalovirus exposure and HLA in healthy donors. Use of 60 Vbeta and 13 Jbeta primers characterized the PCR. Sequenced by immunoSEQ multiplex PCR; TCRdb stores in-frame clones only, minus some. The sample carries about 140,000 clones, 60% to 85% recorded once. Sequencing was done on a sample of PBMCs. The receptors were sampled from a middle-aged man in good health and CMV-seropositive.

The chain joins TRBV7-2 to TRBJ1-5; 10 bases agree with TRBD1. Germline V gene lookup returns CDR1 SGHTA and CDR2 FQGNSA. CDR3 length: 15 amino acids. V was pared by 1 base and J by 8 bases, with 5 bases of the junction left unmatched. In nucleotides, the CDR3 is TGTGCCAGCAGCTTAGGGACAGGGGGTTTTGAGCCCCAGCATTTT. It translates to CASSLGTGGFEPQHF.

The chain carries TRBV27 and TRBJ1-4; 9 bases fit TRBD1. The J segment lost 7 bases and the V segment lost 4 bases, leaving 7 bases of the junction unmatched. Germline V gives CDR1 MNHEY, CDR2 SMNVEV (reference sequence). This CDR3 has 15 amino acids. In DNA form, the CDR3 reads TGTGCCAGCAGTTGGGGACAGGGTAACATTGAAAAACTGTTTTTT. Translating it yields CASSWGQGNIEKLFF.

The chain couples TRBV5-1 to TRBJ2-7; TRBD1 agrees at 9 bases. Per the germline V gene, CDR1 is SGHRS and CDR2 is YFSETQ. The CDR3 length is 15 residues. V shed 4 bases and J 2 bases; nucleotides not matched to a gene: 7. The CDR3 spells CASSLTGTGTYEQYF. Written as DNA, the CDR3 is TGCGCCAGCAGCCTCACCGGGACAGGGACCTACGAGCAGTACTTC. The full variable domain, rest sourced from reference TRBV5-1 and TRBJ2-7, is KAGVTQTPRYLIKTRGQQVTLSCSPISGHRSVSWYQQTPGQGLQFLFEYFSETQRNKGNFPGRFSGRQFSNSRSEMNVSTLELGDSALYLCASSLTGTGTYEQYFGPGTRLTVT.

CDR3 sequence (DNA): TGCAGCGTTAGGGACAGGGTACTCCACGAGCAGTACTTC. Amino acids: CSVRDRVLHEQYF. This chain joins TRBV29-1 and TRBJ2-7; TRBD1 matches at 9 bases. CDR3 size: 13 residues. CDR1 and CDR2 from the germline V gene are SQVTM and ANQGSEA. V shed 5 bases and J 5 bases; nucleotides not matched to a gene: 7.

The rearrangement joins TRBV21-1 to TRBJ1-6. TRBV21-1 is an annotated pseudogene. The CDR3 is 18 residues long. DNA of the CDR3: TGTGCCAGCAGCAAAGCTCCTGCTCGGAGCTCCTATAATTCATCCCTCCACTTT. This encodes CASSKAPARSSYNSSLHF.

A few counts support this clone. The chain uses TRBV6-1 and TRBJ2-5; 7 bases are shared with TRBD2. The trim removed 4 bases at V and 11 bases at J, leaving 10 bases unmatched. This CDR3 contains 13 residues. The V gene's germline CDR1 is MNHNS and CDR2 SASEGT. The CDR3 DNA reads TGTGCCAGCAGTGTAGCGATGGAGGGAGGGCAGTACTTC. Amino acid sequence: CASSVAMEGGQYF.

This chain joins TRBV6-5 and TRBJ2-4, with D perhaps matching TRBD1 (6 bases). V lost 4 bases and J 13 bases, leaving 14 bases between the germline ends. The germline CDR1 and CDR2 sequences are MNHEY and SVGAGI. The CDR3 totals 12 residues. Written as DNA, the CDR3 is TGTGCCAGCAGTTCAGAACAGGGTCGGCAGTACTTC. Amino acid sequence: CASSSEQGRQYF.

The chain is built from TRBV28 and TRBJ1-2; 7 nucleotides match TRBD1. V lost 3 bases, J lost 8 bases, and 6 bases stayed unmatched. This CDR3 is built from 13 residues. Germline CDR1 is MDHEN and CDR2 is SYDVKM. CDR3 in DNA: TGTGCCAGCAGTTTCGAACAGGGGAGCGGCTACACCTTC. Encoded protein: CASSFEQGSGYTF.

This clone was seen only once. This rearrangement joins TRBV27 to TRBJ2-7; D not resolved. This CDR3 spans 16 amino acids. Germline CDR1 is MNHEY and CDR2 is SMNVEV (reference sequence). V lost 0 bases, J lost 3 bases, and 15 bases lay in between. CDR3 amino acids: CASSLSIEKSHYEQYF. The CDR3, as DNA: TGTGCCAGCAGTTTATCGATCGAAAAGAGTCACTACGAGCAGTACTTC.

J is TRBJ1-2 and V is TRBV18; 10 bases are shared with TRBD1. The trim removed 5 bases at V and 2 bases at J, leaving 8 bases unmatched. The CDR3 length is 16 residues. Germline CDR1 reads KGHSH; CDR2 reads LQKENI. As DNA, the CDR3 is TGTGCCAGCTCAGACGACAGGGGGCGGCTCAACTATGGCTACACCTTC. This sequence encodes CASSDDRGRLNYGYTF.

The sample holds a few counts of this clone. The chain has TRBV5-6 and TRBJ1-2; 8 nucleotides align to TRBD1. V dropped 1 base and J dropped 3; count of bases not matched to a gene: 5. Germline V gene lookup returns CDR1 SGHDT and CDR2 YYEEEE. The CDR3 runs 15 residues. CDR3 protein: CASSLTTGVDYGYTF. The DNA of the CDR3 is TGTGCCAGCAGCTTGACGACAGGGGTCGACTATGGCTACACCTTC.

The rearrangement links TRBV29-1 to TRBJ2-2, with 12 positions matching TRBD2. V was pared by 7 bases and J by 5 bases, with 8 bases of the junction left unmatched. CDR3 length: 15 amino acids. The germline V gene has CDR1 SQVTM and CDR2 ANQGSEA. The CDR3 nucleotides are TGCAGCGGGAGACTAGCGGGAGATGGGACCGGGGAGCTGTTTTTT. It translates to CSGRLAGDGTGELFF.

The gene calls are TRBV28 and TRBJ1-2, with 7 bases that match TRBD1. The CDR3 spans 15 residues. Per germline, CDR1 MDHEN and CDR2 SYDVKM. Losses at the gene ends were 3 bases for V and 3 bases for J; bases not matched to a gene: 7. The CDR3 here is CASSFETGLHYGYTF. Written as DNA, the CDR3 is TGTGCCAGCAGTTTTGAGACAGGGCTTCACTATGGCTACACCTTC.

CDR3 region: CASSSRGGTNEKLFF. As DNA, the CDR3 is TGTGCCAGCAGCTCCCGTGGGGGGACTAATGAAAAACTGTTTTTT. This chain links TRBV7-8 with TRBJ1-4; TRBD1 is a possible D gene (5 bases). V lost 4 bases to trimming and J lost 2 bases, with 11 bases between them. CDR3 length: 15 amino acids. In germline, CDR1 is SGHVS, CDR2 FQNEAQ.

CDR3 nucleotide sequence: TGTGCCAGCAGCGTCCCGACTAGGGTCAATGAGCAGTTCTTC. It translates to CASSVPTRVNEQFF. The V and J genes are TRBV9 and TRBJ2-1, with TRBD2 as a possible D gene (6 bases). This CDR3 has 14 amino acids. V lost 2 bases, J lost 6 bases, and 12 bases lay in between. The germline CDR1 and CDR2 sequences are SGDLS and YYNGEE.

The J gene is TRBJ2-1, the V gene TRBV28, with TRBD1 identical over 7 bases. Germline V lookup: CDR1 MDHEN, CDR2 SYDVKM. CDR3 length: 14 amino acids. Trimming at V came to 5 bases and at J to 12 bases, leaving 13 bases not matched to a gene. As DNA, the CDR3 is TGTGCCAGCAGTCCGGGACAGCCCTTTTTGGGGCAGTTCTTC. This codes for CASSPGQPFLGQFF.

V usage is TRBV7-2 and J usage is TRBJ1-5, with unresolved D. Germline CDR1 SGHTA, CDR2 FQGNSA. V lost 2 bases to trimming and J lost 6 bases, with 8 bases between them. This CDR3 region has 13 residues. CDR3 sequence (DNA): TGTGCCAGCAGCTTACAGCTAGGTCAGCCCCAGCATTTT. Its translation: CASSLQLGQPQHF.

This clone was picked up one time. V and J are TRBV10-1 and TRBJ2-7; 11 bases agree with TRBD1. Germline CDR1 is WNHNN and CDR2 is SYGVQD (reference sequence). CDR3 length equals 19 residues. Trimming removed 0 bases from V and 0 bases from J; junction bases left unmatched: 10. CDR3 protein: CASSESLGTGGLFSYEQYF. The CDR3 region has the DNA TGCGCCAGCAGTGAGTCGTTAGGGACAGGGGGTCTTTTCTCCTACGAGCAGTACTTC.